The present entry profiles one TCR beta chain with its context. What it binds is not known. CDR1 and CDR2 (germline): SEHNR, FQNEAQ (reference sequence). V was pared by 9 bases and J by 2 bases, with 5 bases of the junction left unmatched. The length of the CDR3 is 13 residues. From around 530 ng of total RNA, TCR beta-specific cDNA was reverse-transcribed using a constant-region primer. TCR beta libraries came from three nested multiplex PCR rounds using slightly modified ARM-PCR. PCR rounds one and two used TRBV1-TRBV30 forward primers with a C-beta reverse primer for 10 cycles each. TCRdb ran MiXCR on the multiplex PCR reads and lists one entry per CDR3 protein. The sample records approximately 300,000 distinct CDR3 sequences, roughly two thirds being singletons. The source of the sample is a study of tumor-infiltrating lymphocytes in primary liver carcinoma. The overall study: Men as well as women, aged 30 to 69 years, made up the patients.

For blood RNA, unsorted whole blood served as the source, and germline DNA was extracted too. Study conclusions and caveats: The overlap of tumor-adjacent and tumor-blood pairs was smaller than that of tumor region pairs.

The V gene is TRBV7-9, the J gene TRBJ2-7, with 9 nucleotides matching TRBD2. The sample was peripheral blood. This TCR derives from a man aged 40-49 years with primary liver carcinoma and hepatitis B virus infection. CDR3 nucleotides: TGTGCCAGTGGCCCTAGCGGGGCCTACGAGCAGTACTTC. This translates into CASGPSGAYEQYF.